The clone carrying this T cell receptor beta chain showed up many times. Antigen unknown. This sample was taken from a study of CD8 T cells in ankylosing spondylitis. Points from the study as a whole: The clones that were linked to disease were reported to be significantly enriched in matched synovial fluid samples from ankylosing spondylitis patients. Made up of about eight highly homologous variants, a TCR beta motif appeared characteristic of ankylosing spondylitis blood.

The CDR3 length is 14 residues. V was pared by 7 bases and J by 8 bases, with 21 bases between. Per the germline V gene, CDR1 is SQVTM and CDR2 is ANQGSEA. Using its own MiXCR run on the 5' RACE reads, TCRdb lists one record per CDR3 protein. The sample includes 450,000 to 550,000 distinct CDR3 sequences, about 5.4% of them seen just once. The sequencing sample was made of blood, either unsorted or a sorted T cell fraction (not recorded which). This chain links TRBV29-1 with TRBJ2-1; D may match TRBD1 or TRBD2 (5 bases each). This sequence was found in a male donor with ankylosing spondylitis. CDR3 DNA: TGCAGCGCCGCGGGTAGGGGACGGTATGATGAGCAGTTCTTC. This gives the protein CSAAGRGRYDEQFF.